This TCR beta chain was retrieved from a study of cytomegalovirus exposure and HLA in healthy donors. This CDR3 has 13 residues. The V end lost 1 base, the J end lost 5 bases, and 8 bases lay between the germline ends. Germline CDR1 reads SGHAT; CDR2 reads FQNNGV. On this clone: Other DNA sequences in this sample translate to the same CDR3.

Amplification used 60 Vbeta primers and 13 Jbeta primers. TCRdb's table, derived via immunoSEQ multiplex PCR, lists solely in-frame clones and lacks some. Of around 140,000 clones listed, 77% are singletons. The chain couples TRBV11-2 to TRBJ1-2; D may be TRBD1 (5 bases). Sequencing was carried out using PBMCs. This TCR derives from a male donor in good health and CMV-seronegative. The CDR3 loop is CASSLGQGYGYTF. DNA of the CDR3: TGTGCCAGCAGCTTAGGGCAGGGATATGGCTACACCTTC.